Reported below is one TCR beta chain. This record belongs to a study of shared clonotypes between healthy human individuals. V gave up 0 bases and J gave up 2 bases, with 16 bases separating them. The CDR3 is made up of 17 amino acids. The V gene's germline CDR1 is SGHTA and CDR2 FQGNSA. There were only Caucasian adults among the donors, and all lived in Nashville, Tennessee. Around 90 million PBMCs per unsorted sample were used for genomic DNA. The run depth of the assay was deep. TCRdb's copy holds only in-frame clones and misses some; the assay was immunoSEQ multiplex PCR. The table records around 500,000 clones, 81% of them present only once.

This TCR derives from a woman in her 40s in good health. Some clones in this sample may be carry-over from other donors' samples. The sample taken for sequencing was PBMCs. The gene calls are TRBV7-2 and TRBJ1-2; D not resolved. The CDR3 loop is CASSLAGPTSPNYGYTF. Written as DNA, the CDR3 is TGTGCCAGCAGCTTAGCCGGCCCGACAAGCCCCAACTATGGCTACACCTTC.